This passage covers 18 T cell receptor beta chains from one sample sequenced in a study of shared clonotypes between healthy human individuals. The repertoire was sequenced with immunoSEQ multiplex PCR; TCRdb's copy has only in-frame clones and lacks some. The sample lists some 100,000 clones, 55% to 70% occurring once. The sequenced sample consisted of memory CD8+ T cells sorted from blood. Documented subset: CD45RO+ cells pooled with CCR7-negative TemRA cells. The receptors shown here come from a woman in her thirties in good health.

CDR3 sequence reads: CASKTGGQTEAFF. CDR3 coding DNA: TGTGCCAGCAAAACAGGGGGCCAGACTGAAGCTTTCTTT. V is TRBV27 and J is TRBJ1-1, with 9 bases matching TRBD1. The CDR3 has 13 amino acids. The ends lost 7 bases at V and 5 bases at J; junction bases unmatched: 5. Germline V gives CDR1 MNHEY, CDR2 SMNVEV (reference sequence).

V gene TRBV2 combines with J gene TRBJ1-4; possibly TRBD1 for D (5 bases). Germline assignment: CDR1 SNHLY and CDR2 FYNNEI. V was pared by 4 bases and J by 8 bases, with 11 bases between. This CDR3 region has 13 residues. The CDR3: CASSVWGPEKLFF. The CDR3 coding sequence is TGTGCCAGCAGTGTTTGGGGACCCGAAAAACTGTTTTTT. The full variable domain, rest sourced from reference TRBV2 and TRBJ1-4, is EPEVTQTPSHQVTQMGQEVILRCVPISNHLYFYWYRQILGQKVEFLVSFYNNEISEKSEIFDDQFSVERPDGSNFTLKIRSTKLEDSAMYFCASSVWGPEKLFFGSGTQLSVL.

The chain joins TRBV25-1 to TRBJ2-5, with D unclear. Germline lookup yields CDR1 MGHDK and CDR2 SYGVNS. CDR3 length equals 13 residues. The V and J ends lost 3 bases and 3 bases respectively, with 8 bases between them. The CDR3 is CASSERVKETQYF. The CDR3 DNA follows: TGTGCCAGCAGTGAGCGAGTTAAAGAGACCCAGTACTTC.

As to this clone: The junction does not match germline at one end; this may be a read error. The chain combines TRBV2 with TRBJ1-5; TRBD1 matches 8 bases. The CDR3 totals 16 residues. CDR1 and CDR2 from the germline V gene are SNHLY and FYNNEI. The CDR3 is CASREGQGPSNQPQHF. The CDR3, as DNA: TGTGCCAGCAGAGAAGGACAGGGTCCCAGCAATCAGCCCCAGCATTTT.

The CDR3 sequence is CASSRSLGTGANVLTF. CDR3 nucleotide sequence: TGTGCCAGTAGTAGAAGTCTGGGTACCGGGGCCAACGTCCTGACTTTC. This rearrangement joins TRBV19 to TRBJ2-6; D is uncertain. Trimming left V 4 bases short and J 4 bases short, with 14 bases between. Germline CDR1 and CDR2: LNHDA and SQIVND (reference sequence). CDR3 length: 16 residues.

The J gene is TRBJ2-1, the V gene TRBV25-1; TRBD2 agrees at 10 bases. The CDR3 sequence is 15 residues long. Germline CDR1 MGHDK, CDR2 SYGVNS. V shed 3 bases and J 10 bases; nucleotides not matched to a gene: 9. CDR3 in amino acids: CASSDPGTSVTEQFF. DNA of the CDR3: TGTGCCAGCAGTGACCCCGGGACTAGCGTTACCGAGCAGTTCTTC.

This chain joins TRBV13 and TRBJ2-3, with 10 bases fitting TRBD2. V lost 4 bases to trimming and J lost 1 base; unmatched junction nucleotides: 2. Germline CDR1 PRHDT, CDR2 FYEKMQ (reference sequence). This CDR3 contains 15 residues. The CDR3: CASSSLAGGTDTQYF. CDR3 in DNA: TGTGCCAGCAGCTCTCTAGCGGGGGGCACAGATACGCAGTATTTT. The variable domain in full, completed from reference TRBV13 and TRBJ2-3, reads AAGVIQSPRHLIKEKRETATLKCYPIPRHDTVYWYQQGPGQDPQFLISFYEKMQSDKGSIPDRFSAQQFSDYHSELNMSSLELGDSALYFCASSSLAGGTDTQYFGPGTRLTVL.

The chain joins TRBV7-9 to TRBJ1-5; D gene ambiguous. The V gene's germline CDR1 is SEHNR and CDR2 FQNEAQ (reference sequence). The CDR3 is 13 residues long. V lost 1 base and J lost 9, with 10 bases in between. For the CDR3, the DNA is TGTGCCAGCAGCTTAGAGGGCGGTTTGCCCCAGCATTTT. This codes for CASSLEGGLPQHF.

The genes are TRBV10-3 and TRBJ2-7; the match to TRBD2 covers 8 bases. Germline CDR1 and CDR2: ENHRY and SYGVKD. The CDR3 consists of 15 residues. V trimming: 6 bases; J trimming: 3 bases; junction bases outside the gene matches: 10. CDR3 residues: CAISRGRKSCYEQYF. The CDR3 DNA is TGTGCCATCAGCCGCGGGAGGAAATCATGCTACGAGCAGTACTTC.

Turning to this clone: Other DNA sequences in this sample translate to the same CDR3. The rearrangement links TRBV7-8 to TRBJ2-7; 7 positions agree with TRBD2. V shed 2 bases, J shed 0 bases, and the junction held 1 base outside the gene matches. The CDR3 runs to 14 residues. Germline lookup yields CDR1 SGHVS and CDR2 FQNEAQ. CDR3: CASSLQRDSYEQYF. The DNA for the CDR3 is TGTGCCAGCAGCTTACAGCGGGACTCCTACGAGCAGTACTTC.

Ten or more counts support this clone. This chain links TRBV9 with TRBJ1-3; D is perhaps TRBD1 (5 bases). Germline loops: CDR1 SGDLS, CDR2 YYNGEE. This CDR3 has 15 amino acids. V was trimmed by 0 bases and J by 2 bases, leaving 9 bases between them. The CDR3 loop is CASSVGWTTGNTIYF. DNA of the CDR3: TGTGCCAGCAGCGTAGGTTGGACAACTGGAAACACCATATATTTT.

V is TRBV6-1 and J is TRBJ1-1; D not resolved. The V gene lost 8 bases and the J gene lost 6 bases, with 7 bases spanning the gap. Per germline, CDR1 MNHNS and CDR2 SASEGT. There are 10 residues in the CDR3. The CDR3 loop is CASSGSEAFF. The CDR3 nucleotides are TGTGCCAGCTCGGGTTCTGAAGCTTTCTTT.

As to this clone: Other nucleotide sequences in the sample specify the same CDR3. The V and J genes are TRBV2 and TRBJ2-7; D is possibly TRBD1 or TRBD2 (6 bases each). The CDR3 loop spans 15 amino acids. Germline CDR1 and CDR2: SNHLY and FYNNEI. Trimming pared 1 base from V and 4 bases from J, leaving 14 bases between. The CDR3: CASSEGGAPGYEQYF. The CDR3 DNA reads TGTGCCAGCAGTGAAGGGGGGGCTCCCGGATACGAGCAGTACTTC.

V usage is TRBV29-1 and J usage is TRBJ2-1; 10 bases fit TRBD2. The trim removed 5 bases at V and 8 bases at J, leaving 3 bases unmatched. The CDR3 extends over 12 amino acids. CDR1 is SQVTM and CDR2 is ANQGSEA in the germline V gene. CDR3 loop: CSVLLAGYEQFF. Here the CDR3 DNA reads TGCAGCGTTCTACTAGCGGGGTATGAGCAGTTCTTC.

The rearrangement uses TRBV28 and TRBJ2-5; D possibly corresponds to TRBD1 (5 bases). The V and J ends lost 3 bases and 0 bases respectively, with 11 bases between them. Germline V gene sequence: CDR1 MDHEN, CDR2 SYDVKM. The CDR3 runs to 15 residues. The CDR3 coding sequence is TGTGCCAGCAGTTTGGGGCGGTCGTACCAAGAGACCCAGTACTTC. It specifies CASSLGRSYQETQYF.

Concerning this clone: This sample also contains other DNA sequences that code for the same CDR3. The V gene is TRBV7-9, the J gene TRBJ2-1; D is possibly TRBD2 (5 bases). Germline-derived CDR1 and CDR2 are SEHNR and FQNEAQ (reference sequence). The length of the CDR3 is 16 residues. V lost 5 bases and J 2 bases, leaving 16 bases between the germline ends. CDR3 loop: CASSPRGGSAYNEQFF. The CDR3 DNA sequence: TGTGCCAGCAGCCCCCGGGGTGGGAGCGCCTACAATGAGCAGTTCTTC.

CDR3 nucleotides: TGTGCCAGTAGCATCCCCCGAGGCGATACGCAGTATTTT. It yields the protein CASSIPRGDTQYF. This chain joins TRBV19 and TRBJ2-3, with unresolved D. The germline V gene encodes CDR1 LNHDA and CDR2 SQIVND (reference sequence). The CDR3 loop spans 13 amino acids. Trimming shortened V by 6 bases and J by 6 bases, and 13 bases separated the two germline ends.

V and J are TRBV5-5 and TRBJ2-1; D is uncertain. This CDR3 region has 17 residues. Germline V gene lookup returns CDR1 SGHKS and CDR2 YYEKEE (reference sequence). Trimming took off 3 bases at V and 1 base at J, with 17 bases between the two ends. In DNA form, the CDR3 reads TGTGCCAGCAGCTCCCCAGTTTGGATTCTTTCCTACAATGAGCAGTTCTTC. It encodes CASSSPVWILSYNEQFF.